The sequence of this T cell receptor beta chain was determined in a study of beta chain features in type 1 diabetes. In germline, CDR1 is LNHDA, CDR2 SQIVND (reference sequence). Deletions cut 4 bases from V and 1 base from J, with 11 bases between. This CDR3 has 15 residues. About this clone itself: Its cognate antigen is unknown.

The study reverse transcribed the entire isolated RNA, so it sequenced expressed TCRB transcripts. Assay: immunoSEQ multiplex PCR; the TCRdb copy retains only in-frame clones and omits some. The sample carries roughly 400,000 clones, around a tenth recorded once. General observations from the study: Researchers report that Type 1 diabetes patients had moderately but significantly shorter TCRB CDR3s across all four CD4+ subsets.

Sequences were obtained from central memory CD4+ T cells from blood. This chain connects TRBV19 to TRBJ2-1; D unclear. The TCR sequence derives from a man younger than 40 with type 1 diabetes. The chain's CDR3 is CASSRITGSYNEQFF. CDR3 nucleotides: TGTGCCAGTAGTAGGATTACGGGTTCCTACAATGAGCAGTTCTTC.